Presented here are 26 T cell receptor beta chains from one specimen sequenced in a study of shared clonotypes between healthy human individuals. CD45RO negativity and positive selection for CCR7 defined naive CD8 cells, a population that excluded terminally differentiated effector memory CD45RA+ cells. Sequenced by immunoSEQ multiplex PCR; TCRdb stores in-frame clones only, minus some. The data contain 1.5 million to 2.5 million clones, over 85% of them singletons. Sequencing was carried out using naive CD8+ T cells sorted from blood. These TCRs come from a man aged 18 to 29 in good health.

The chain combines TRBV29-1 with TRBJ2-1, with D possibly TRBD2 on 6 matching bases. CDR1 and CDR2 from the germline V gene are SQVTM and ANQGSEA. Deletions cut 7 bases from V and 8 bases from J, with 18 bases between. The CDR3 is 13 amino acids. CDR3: CSADYKISDEQFF. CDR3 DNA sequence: TGCAGCGCGGACTATAAAATATCGGATGAGCAGTTCTTC.

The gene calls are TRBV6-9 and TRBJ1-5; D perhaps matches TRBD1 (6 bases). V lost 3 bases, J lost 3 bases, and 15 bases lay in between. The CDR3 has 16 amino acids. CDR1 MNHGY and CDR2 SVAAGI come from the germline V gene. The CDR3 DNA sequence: TGTGCCAGCAGTTACAATTGGAAGGGGGACAATCAGCCCCAGCATTTT. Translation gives CASSYNWKGDNQPQHF.

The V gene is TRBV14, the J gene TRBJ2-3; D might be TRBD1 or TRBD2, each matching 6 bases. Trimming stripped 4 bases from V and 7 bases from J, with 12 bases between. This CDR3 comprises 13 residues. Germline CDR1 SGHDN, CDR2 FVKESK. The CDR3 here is CASSPLGGNTQYF. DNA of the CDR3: TGTGCCAGCAGCCCCCTAGGGGGGAATACGCAGTATTTT. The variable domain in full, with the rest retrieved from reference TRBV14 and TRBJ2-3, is EAGVTQFPSHSVIEKGQTVTLRCDPISGHDNLYWYRRVMGKEIKFLLHFVKESKQDESGMPNNRFLAERTGGTYSTLKVQPAELEDSGVYFCASSPLGGNTQYFGPGTRLTVL.

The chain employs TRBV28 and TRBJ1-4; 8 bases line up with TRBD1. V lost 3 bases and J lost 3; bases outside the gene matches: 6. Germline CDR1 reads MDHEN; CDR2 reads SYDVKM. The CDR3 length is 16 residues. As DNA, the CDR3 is TGTGCCAGCAGTTTTTCCGAACAGGGGGCTAATGAAAAACTGTTTTTT. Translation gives CASSFSEQGANEKLFF.

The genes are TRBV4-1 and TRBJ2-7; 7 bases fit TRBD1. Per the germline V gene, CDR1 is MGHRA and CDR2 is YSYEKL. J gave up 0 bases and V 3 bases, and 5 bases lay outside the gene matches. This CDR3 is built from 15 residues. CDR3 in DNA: TGCGCCAGCAGCCATGGGACAGCCAGCTCCTACGAGCAGTACTTC. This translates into CASSHGTASSYEQYF.

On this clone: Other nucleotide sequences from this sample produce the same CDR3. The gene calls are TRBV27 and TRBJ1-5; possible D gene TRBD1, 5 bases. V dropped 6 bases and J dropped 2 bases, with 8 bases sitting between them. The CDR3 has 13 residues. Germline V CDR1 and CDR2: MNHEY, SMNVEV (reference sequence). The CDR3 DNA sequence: TGTGCCAGCAGCTGGGGGGGCAATCAGCCCCAGCATTTT. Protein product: CASSWGGNQPQHF.

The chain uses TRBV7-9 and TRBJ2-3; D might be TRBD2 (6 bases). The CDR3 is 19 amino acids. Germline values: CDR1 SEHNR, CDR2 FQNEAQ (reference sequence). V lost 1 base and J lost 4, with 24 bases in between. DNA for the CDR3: TGTGCCAGCAGCTTAGGATGGGCCCAGGAGGGAGTTCTTGCAGATACGCAGTATTTT. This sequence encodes CASSLGWAQEGVLADTQYF. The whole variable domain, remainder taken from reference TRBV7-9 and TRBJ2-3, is DTGVSQNPRHKITKRGQNVTFRCDPISEHNRLYWYRQTLGQGPEFLTYFQNEAQLEKSRLLSDRFSAERPKGSFSTLEIQRTEQGDSAMYLCASSLGWAQEGVLADTQYFGPGTRLTVL.

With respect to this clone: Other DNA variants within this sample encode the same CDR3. The CDR3 DNA reads TGCGCCAGCAGCCAAGATCGAACTAGCGGCACAGATACGCAGTATTTT. As protein: CASSQDRTSGTDTQYF. The J gene is TRBJ2-3, the V gene TRBV4-3, with TRBD2 matching 7 bases. V dropped 0 bases and J dropped 1; count of bases not matched to a gene: 4. This CDR3 region has 16 residues. The germline gives CDR1 LGHNA, CDR2 YSLEER.

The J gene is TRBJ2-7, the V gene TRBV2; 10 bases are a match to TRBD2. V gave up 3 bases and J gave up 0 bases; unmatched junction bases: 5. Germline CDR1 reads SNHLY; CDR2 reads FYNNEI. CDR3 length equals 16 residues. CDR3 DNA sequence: TGTGCCAGCAGTGAGGGACTAGCGATGTTCTCCTACGAGCAGTACTTC. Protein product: CASSEGLAMFSYEQYF. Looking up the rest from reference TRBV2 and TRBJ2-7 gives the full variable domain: EPEVTQTPSHQVTQMGQEVILRCVPISNHLYFYWYRQILGQKVEFLVSFYNNEISEKSEIFDDQFSVERPDGSNFTLKIRSTKLEDSAMYFCASSEGLAMFSYEQYFGPGTRLTVT.

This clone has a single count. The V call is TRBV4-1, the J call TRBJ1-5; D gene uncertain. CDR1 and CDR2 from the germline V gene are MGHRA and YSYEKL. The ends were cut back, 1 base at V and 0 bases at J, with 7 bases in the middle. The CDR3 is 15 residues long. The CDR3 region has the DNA TGCGCCAGCAGCCAAGCGTTAGGTAGCAATCAGCCCCAGCATTTT. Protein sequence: CASSQALGSNQPQHF.

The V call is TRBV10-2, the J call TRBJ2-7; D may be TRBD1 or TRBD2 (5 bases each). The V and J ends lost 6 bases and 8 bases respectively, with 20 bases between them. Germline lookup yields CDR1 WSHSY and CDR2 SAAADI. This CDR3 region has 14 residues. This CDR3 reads CASRGEGPRSKQYF. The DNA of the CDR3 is TGCGCCAGCAGGGGAGAGGGGCCGAGGTCAAAGCAGTACTTC.

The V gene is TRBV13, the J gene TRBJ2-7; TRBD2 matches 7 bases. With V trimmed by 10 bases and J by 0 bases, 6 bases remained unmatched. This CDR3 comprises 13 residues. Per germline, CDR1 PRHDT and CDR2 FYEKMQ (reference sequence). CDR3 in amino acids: CATGEGSSYEQYF. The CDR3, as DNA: TGTGCCACCGGGGAGGGGAGCTCCTACGAGCAGTACTTC.

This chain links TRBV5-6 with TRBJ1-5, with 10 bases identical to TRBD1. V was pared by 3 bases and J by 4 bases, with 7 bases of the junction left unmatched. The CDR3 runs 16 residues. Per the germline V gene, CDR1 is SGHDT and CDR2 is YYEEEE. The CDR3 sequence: CASSWTGTGENQPQHF. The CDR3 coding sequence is TGTGCCAGCAGCTGGACCGGGACAGGGGAGAATCAGCCCCAGCATTTT.

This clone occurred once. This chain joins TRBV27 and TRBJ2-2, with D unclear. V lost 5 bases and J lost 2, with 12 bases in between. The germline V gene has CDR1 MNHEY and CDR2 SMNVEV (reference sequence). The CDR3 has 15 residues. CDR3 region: CASSPAPDNTGELFF. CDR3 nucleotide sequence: TGTGCCAGCAGTCCGGCCCCGGATAACACCGGGGAGCTGTTTTTT.

CDR3 sequence: CASTLGPGYEQYF. DNA for the CDR3: TGTGCCAGTACCCTAGGCCCGGGCTACGAGCAGTACTTC. The J gene is TRBJ2-7, the V gene TRBV19; no definite D call. Germline-derived CDR1 and CDR2 are LNHDA and SQIVND (reference sequence). Trimming took off 7 bases at V and 3 bases at J, with 13 bases between the two ends. The CDR3 covers 13 residues.

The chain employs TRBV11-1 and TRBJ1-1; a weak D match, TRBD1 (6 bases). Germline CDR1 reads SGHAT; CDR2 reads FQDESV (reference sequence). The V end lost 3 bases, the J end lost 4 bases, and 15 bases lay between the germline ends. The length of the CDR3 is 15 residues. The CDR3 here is CASSFHGTMLTEAFF. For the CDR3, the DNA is TGTGCCAGCAGCTTCCACGGGACAATGCTCACTGAAGCTTTCTTT.

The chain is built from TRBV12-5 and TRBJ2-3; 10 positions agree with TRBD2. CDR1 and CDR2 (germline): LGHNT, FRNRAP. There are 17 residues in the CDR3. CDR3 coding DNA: TGTGCCCACCCTAAACTAGCGGGATTAATCATCACAGATACGCAGTATTTT. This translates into CAHPKLAGLIITDTQYF.

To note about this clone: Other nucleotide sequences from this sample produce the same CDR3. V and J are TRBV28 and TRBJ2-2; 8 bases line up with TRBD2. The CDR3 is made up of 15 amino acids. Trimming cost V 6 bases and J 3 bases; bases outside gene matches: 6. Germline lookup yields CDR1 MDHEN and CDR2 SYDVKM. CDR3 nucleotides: TGTGCCAGCAGCCCCGGACTAGCCGACACCGGGGAGCTGTTTTTT. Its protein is CASSPGLADTGELFF.

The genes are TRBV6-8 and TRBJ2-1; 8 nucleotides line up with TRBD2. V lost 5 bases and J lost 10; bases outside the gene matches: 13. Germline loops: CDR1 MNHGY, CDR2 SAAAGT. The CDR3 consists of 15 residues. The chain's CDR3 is CASSTAAGAPGEQFF. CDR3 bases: TGTGCCAGCAGTACAGCAGCGGGAGCCCCTGGGGAGCAGTTCTTC.

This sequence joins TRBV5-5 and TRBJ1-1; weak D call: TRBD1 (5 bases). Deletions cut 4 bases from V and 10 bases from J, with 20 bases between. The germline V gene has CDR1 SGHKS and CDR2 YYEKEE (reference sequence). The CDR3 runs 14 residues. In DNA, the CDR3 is TGTGCCAGCAGCGGGCCAGTCAGGACACTGGGAGCTTTCTTT. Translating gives CASSGPVRTLGAFF.

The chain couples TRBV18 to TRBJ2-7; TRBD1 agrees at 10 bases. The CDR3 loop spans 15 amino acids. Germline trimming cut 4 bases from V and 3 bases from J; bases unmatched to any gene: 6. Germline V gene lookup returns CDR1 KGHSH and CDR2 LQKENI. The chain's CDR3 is CASSLTGTGVYEQYF. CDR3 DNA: TGTGCCAGCTCACTCACCGGGACAGGGGTCTACGAGCAGTACTTC.

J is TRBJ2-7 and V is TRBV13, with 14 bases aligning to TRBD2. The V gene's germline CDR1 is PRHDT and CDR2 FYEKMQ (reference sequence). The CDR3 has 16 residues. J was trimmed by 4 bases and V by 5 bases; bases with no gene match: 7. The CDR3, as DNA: TGTGCCAGCAGCCAAGGGGGGACTAGCGGGAGTTACGAGCAGTACTTC. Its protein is CASSQGGTSGSYEQYF.

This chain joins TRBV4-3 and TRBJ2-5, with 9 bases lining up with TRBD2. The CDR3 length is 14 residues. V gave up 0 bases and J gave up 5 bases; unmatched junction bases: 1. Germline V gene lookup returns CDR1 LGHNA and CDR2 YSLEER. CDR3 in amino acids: CASSQDSGGETQYF. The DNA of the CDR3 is TGCGCCAGCAGCCAAGATAGCGGGGGCGAGACCCAGTACTTC.

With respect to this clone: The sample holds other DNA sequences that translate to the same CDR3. The DNA of the CDR3 is TGTGCCAGTAGCTCCGGGACAGGGTTTTACGAGCAGTACTTC. Translated: CASSSGTGFYEQYF. The chain uses TRBV19 and TRBJ2-7; 9 nucleotides line up with TRBD1. Per the germline V gene, CDR1 is LNHDA and CDR2 is SQIVND (reference sequence). This CDR3 region has 14 residues. Trimming cost V 6 bases and J 4 bases; bases outside gene matches: 7. The full variable domain, its missing parts supplied by reference TRBV19 and TRBJ2-7, is DGGITQSPKYLFRKEGQNVTLSCEQNLNHDAMYWYRQDPGQGLRLIYYSQIVNDFQKGDIAEGYSVSREKKESFPLTVTSAQKNPTAFYLCASSSGTGFYEQYFGPGTRLTVT.

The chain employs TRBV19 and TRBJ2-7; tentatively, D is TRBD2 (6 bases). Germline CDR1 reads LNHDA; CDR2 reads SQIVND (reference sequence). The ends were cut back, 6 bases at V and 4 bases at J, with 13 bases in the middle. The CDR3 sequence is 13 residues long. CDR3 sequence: CASRSGGSYEQYF. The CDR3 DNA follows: TGTGCCAGTAGGAGTGGGGGGTCGTACGAGCAGTACTTC.

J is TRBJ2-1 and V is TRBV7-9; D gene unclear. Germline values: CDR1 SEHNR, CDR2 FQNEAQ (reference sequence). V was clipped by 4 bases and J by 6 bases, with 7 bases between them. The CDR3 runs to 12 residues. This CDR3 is CASSSTRNEQFF. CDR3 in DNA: TGTGCCAGCAGCTCGACGCGCAATGAGCAGTTCTTC.